Sequencing of this TCR beta chain was carried out in a study of blood T cell repertoires in COVID-19. Across the study: Whether acute or convalescent, the COVID-19 samples came from the United States, Italy and Spain. Sources were T cells, B-cell-depleted T cells, or PBMCs; the material itself was cDNA or gDNA.

J gave up 0 bases and V 7 bases, and 16 bases lay outside the gene matches. Germline-derived CDR1 and CDR2 are ENHRY and SYGVKD. The CDR3 sequence is 19 residues long. Authors' methods: Amplification of reference gene primers provided the estimated nucleated cell counts. The data were produced by immunoSEQ multiplex PCR, yet TCRdb's version contains in-frame clones alone and is incomplete. For V, J and clone size, that table is used; D and trimming come from the DNA. Of around 100,000 clones in the sample, 87% are singletons; the top ten hold about 20%. The chain couples TRBV10-3 to TRBJ2-3; 10 bases match TRBD2. The sequence was obtained from a human donor in a cohort sampled during active COVID-19. Material: peripheral blood. The chain's CDR3 is CAIKHSSLAGVSSTDTQYF. CDR3 coding DNA: TGTGCCATCAAACACTCATCGCTAGCGGGAGTCTCTAGCACAGATACGCAGTATTTT.